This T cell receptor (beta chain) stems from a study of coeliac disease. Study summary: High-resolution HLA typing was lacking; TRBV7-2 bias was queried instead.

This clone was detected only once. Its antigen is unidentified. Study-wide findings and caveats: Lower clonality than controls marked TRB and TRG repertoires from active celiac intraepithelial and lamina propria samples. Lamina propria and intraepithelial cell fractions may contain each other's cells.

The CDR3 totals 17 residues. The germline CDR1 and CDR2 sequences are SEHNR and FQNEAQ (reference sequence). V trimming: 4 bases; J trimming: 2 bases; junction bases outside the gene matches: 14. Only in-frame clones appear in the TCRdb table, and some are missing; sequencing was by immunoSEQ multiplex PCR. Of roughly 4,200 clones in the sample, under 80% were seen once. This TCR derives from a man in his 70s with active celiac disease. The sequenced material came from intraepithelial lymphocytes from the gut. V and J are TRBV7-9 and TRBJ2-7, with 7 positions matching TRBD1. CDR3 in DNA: TGTGCCAGCAGCTGGCCCGGGACAGCTAAGTACGCCTACGAGCAGTACTTC. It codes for CASSWPGTAKYAYEQYF.